These 23 T cell receptor beta chains came from one sample sequenced in a study of early T cells in non-severe SARS-CoV-2 infection. Each CDR3 protein is one row after TCRdb ran MiXCR on the 5' RACE reads. The repertoire holds about 60,000 distinct CDR3 sequences, with 5.6% as singletons. Sample: whole blood. All receptors come from an adult who was a healthcare worker with PCR-confirmed SARS-CoV-2 infection or an uninfected control (not recorded which).

This clonotype was recorded at least ten times. The J gene is TRBJ2-4, the V gene TRBV5-6; possibly TRBD1 for D (7 bases). The CDR3 loop spans 15 amino acids. Per germline, CDR1 SGHDT and CDR2 YYEEEE. Trimming left V 3 bases short and J 3 bases short, with 13 bases between. The CDR3 protein is CASSSIRGDKNIQYF. The CDR3 region has the DNA TGTGCCAGCAGCTCCATCAGGGGGGACAAAAACATTCAGTACTTC. The full variable domain, its missing parts supplied by reference TRBV5-6 and TRBJ2-4, is DAGVTQSPTHLIKTRGQQVTLRCSPKSGHDTVSWYQQALGQGPQFIFQYYEEEERQRGNFPDRFSGHQFPNYSSELNVNALLLGDSALYLCASSSIRGDKNIQYFGAGTRLSVL.

This clonotype was detected many times. The genes are TRBV3-1 and TRBJ1-2; D call uncertain. The V gene lost 0 bases and the J gene lost 4 bases, with 9 bases spanning the gap. The CDR3 extends over 14 amino acids. CDR1 is LGHDT, CDR2 YNNKEL, per germline (reference sequence). CDR3 nucleotide sequence: TGTGCCAGCAGCCAAGATAATGTAGTCTATGGCTACACCTTC. It specifies CASSQDNVVYGYTF.

The sample holds many counts of this clonotype. The rearrangement links TRBV7-2 to TRBJ1-5, with TRBD1 matching over 8 bases. The CDR3 consists of 15 residues. J gave up 1 base and V 5 bases, and 4 bases lay outside the gene matches. The germline V gene encodes CDR1 SGHTA and CDR2 FQGNSA. The CDR3 region is CASSPGQGSNQPQHF. CDR3 DNA sequence: TGTGCCAGCAGCCCAGGACAGGGAAGCAATCAGCCCCAGCATTTT.

This clonotype was counted many times. In nucleotides, the CDR3 is TGTGCCAGCAGAATCCCCTACAATGAGCAGTTCTTC. Translated, it gives CASRIPYNEQFF. V gene TRBV6-2 or TRBV6-3 combines with J gene TRBJ2-1; the D is unclear. Between the trimmed V and J ends, which lost 6 bases and 2 bases, there was a span of 5 bases. The CDR3 covers 12 residues. CDR1 is MNHEY and CDR2 is SVGEGT in the germline V gene.

The sample holds many counts of this clonotype. The V call is TRBV25-1, the J call TRBJ2-3, with 9 bases that match TRBD1. Losses at the gene ends were 3 bases for V and 5 bases for J; bases not matched to a gene: 9. The CDR3 spans 16 residues. Germline-derived CDR1 and CDR2 are MGHDK and SYGVNS. The CDR3 DNA sequence: TGTGCCAGCAGTGAGGAGTGGGACAGGGTCGGAGATACGCAGTATTTT. As protein: CASSEEWDRVGDTQYF.

The chain carries TRBV7-9 and TRBJ2-7, with 10 bases aligning to TRBD1. The CDR3 sequence is 14 residues long. V lost 5 bases, J lost 2 bases, and 3 bases stayed unmatched. The V gene's germline CDR1 is SEHNR and CDR2 FQNEAQ (reference sequence). The CDR3 coding sequence is TGTGCCAGCAGCGACAGGGGGCTAGCCTACGAGCAGTACTTC. Amino acid sequence: CASSDRGLAYEQYF. Looking up the rest from reference TRBV7-9 and TRBJ2-7 gives the full variable domain: DTGVSQNPRHKITKRGQNVTFRCDPISEHNRLYWYRQTLGQGPEFLTYFQNEAQLEKSRLLSDRFSAERPKGSFSTLEIQRTEQGDSAMYLCASSDRGLAYEQYFGPGTRLTVT.

This clonotype was recorded at least ten times. The rearrangement joins TRBV7-9 to TRBJ2-7; weak D call: TRBD1 (6 bases). V was cut by 1 base and J by 6 bases, with 13 bases left in between. The CDR3 totals 14 residues. Germline values: CDR1 SEHNR, CDR2 FQNEAQ (reference sequence). CDR3 sequence (DNA): TGTGCCAGCAGCTTAGGGACAGAGAGGCGCGAGCAGTACTTC. Translation: CASSLGTERREQYF.

The table lists this clonotype with a few counts. The genes are TRBV3-1 and TRBJ2-2, with TRBD2 matching over 7 bases. The CDR3 consists of 23 residues. The germline CDR1 and CDR2 sequences are LGHDT and YNNKEL (reference sequence). J gave up 1 base and V 0 bases, and 23 bases lay outside the gene matches. CDR3 sequence: CASSQEEWTGLAENKLNTGELFF. The CDR3 DNA reads as TGTGCCAGCAGCCAAGAGGAGTGGACGGGTCTAGCGGAAAATAAGCTGAACACCGGGGAGCTGTTTTTT.

The chain uses TRBV28 and TRBJ1-5; D not certain. CDR3 size: 15 residues. The germline CDR1 and CDR2 sequences are MDHEN and SYDVKM. V shed 7 bases and J shed 2 bases, with 15 bases lying between them. CDR3 nucleotides: TGTGCCAGCACCCTGAGTTTAGGTGGCAATCAGCCCCAGCATTTT. Translated: CASTLSLGGNQPQHF.

This clonotype has more than one count but fewer than ten. This chain joins TRBV5-1 and TRBJ2-1, with TRBD1 matching 8 bases. In germline, CDR1 is SGHRS, CDR2 YFSETQ. This CDR3 region has 15 residues. V lost 0 bases and J lost 10; bases outside the gene matches: 9. The CDR3 region is CASSLDTGQGNEQFF. CDR3 coding DNA: TGCGCCAGCAGCTTGGATACAGGACAGGGAAACGAGCAGTTCTTC.

Worth noting for this clonotype: Just one base apart from a much larger clone, this may be a read error. V is TRBV28 and J is TRBJ1-2; TRBD1 agrees at 7 bases. The length of the CDR3 is 11 residues. The V gene's germline CDR1 is MDHEN and CDR2 SYDVKM. DNA for the CDR3: TGTCCCACCGAACAGGGGAATGGCTACACCTTC. Translating it yields CPTEQGNGYTF.

This clonotype was counted at least ten times. The chain combines TRBV5-4 with TRBJ2-3; D is ambiguous. The CDR3 is 14 amino acids. The ends were cut back, 6 bases at V and 0 bases at J, with 11 bases in the middle. The germline V gene has CDR1 SGHNT and CDR2 YYREEE (reference sequence). CDR3 residues: CASNHVHSTDTQYF. For the CDR3, the DNA is TGTGCCAGCAATCATGTTCACAGCACAGATACGCAGTATTTT. Looking up the rest from reference TRBV5-4 and TRBJ2-3 gives the full variable domain: ETGVTQSPTHLIKTRGQQVTLRCSSQSGHNTVSWYQQALGQGPQFIFQYYREEENGRGNFPPRFSGLQFPNYSSELNVNALELDDSALYLCASNHVHSTDTQYFGPGTRLTVL.

The V and J genes are TRBV2 and TRBJ1-2; D may be TRBD1 (5 bases). The CDR3 has 13 amino acids. Trimming removed 6 bases at V and 6 bases at J, with 14 bases between. From germline, CDR1 is SNHLY and CDR2 FYNNEI. The CDR3 protein is CASRVTGNDGYTF. The CDR3 region has the DNA TGTGCCAGCAGGGTTACAGGCAATGATGGCTACACCTTC.

This clonotype was counted ten times or more. The CDR3, as DNA: TGTGCCAGCAGCTCGGGACTAGAGCCCTACGAGCAGTACTTC. Amino acid sequence: CASSSGLEPYEQYF. The chain uses TRBV7-6 and TRBJ2-7; TRBD2 matches at 8 bases. Germline V gene lookup returns CDR1 SGHVS and CDR2 FNYEAQ. V lost 4 bases and J lost 2; bases outside the gene matches: 4. The CDR3 spans 14 residues.

This clonotype was counted at least ten times. The chain has TRBV9 and TRBJ2-7; 9 bases align to TRBD1. This CDR3 has 15 residues. Trimming cost V 0 bases and J 7 bases; bases outside gene matches: 8. The V gene's germline CDR1 is SGDLS and CDR2 YYNGEE. The CDR3 loop reads CASSVAQGAVREQYF. CDR3 sequence (DNA): TGTGCCAGCAGCGTAGCACAGGGGGCGGTTCGTGAGCAGTACTTC.

This clonotype appeared a few times. The chain couples TRBV3-1 to TRBJ2-7; 8 bases line up with TRBD1. CDR1 LGHDT and CDR2 YNNKEL come from the germline V gene (reference sequence). Trimming removed 2 bases from V and 7 bases from J; junction bases left unmatched: 7. This CDR3 has 14 residues. CDR3 bases: TGTGCCAGCAGCCAATCCAGGGGGCGCTTGGAGCAGTACTTC. It translates to CASSQSRGRLEQYF.

The table lists this clonotype with many counts. CDR3 in amino acids: CASSGDNNEQFF. DNA of the CDR3: TGTGCCAGCAGTGGGGACAACAATGAGCAGTTCTTC. The V gene is TRBV2, the J gene TRBJ2-1; weak D call: TRBD1 (6 bases). Germline CDR1 and CDR2: SNHLY and FYNNEI. Trimming left V 4 bases short and J 5 bases short, with 6 bases between. The CDR3 extends over 12 amino acids. Full variable domain (rest looked up from reference TRBV2 and TRBJ2-1): EPEVTQTPSHQVTQMGQEVILRCVPISNHLYFYWYRQILGQKVEFLVSFYNNEISEKSEIFDDQFSVERPDGSNFTLKIRSTKLEDSAMYFCASSGDNNEQFFGPGTRLTVL.

The chain joins TRBV21-1 to TRBJ2-7; TRBD1, the table's D call, lacks a check against the DNA. TRBV21-1 is marked as a pseudogene. The CDR3 length is 18 residues. As DNA, the CDR3 is TGTGCCAGCAGCTTCTTCGGACAGGGCGGACTAGTACTCTACGAGCAGTACTTC. Translation gives CASSFFGQGGLVLYEQYF.

The chain uses TRBV6-5 and TRBJ2-2; maybe TRBD2 (5 bases). The CDR3 has 15 residues. Trimming cost V 3 bases and J 5 bases, with 13 bases left between them. Germline V CDR1 and CDR2: MNHEY, SVGAGI. The CDR3 spells CASSYFTSGTGELFF. In nucleotides, the CDR3 is TGTGCCAGCAGTTATTTTACGTCGGGGACCGGGGAGCTGTTTTTT.

This clonotype has ten or more counts. The chain employs TRBV29-1 and TRBJ2-3; 8 bases agree with TRBD1. The CDR3 loop spans 13 amino acids. Germline V lookup: CDR1 SQVTM, CDR2 ANQGSEA. V trimming: 7 bases; J trimming: 6 bases; junction bases outside the gene matches: 9. As DNA, the CDR3 is TGCAGCGCCGTCTTGGACAGGGCGGATACGCAGTATTTT. This encodes CSAVLDRADTQYF.

In this sample, this clonotype turned up many times. The chain joins TRBV29-1 to TRBJ2-7, with D perhaps matching TRBD1 (5 bases). CDR1 SQVTM and CDR2 ANQGSEA come from the germline V gene. The CDR3 runs 12 residues. Trimming removed 7 bases from V and 4 bases from J, with 14 bases in between. CDR3 in DNA: TGCAGCGGTGGTCAGGGTCGGTACGAGCAGTACTTC. It is translated as CSGGQGRYEQYF.

This clonotype was observed many times. This chain's CDR3 is CASSFSAGGNGYTF. The CDR3 region has the DNA TGTGCCAGCAGCTTTTCGGCAGGGGGGAATGGCTACACCTTC. This chain joins TRBV11-2 and TRBJ1-2; TRBD1 aligns across 7 bases. The CDR3 extends over 14 amino acids. The ends lost 3 bases at V and 6 bases at J; junction bases unmatched: 7. Germline-derived CDR1 and CDR2 are SGHAT and FQNNGV.

This clonotype was counted between two and nine times. This sequence joins TRBV6-5 and TRBJ2-1; tentative D call: TRBD2 (5 bases). Trimming removed 7 bases from V and 4 bases from J, with 17 bases in between. Germline V gives CDR1 MNHEY, CDR2 SVGAGI. The CDR3 is 15 residues long. Written as DNA, the CDR3 is TGTGCCAGCAAAGAAGGTGGAGGACCATACAATGAGCAGTTCTTC. It translates to CASKEGGGPYNEQFF.